The clone carrying this TCR beta chain has only a few counts. The antigen is not known. This specimen comes from a study of CD8 T cells in ankylosing spondylitis. Points from the study as a whole: A motif in TCR beta, a set of seven to nine highly homologous variants, appeared characteristic of ankylosing spondylitis blood. Earlier studies detected some motif variants in reactive arthritis synovial fluid and blood.

With molecular barcodes, quantitative 5'-RACE was used to make the TCR beta libraries. One entry per CDR3 protein results from TCRdb running MiXCR on the 5' RACE reads. The profile shows roughly 150,000 distinct CDR3 sequences, roughly 30% of them singletons. V was clipped by 7 bases and J by 5 bases, with 14 bases between them. This CDR3 has 13 amino acids. Germline assignment: CDR1 SGHTA and CDR2 FQGNSA. The chain recombines TRBV7-2 with TRBJ1-1; the D is unclear. The source of this sequence is a male donor with ankylosing spondylitis. Material for sequencing was synovial fluid, either unsorted or a sorted T cell fraction (not recorded which). CDR3 sequence reads: CASTTYLRTEAFF. The CDR3 bases are TGTGCCAGCACCACCTATCTACGGACTGAAGCTTTCTTT.